The rows below give T cell receptor beta chains drawn from one sample of a study of blood T cell repertoires in COVID-19. Some clones are missing from TCRdb's copy, which holds only in-frame ones; the method was immunoSEQ multiplex PCR. Of some 120,000 clones detected, 70% to 85% appear once; the ten largest clones hold approximately 7.6%. Sample: peripheral blood. These receptors were collected from a man in his 70s with active or convalescent COVID-19. CDR3s include the opening cysteine and the closing phenylalanine or tryptophan. The order of the fields is J gene, V gene, CDR3 length, clone size, CDR3 protein. Rows give clone size only sometimes, using once, few, many, or a class for an expanded clone.

J: TRBJ1-1
V: TRBV18
length: 13
size: NA
CDR3: CASSPNRGTEAFF

J: TRBJ1-4
V: TRBV6-1
length: 13
size: NA
CDR3: CASSSYRAEKLFF

J: TRBJ1-1
V: TRBV7-9
length: 15
size: few
CDR3: CASTEPSPVNTEAFF

J: TRBJ2-1
V: TRBV6-5
length: 14
size: NA
CDR3: CASSYSGTSVEQFF

J: TRBJ2-1
V: TRBV6-2/TRBV6-3
length: 18
size: once
CDR3: CASSYNLGLAGGSNEQFF

J: TRBJ2-1
V: TRBV9
length: 17
size: once
CDR3: CASSLYGGLAKGNEQFF

J: TRBJ2-1
V: TRBV24-1
length: 14
size: NA
CDR3: CATSAGFYVNEQFF

J: TRBJ1-6
V: TRBV11-3
length: 14
size: few
CDR3: CASSPAIGRPPLHF

J: TRBJ2-3
V: TRBV10-2
length: 15
size: NA
CDR3: CASTSSGRAGDTQYF

J: TRBJ2-3
V: TRBV9
length: 12
size: NA
CDR3: CASSVVADTQYF